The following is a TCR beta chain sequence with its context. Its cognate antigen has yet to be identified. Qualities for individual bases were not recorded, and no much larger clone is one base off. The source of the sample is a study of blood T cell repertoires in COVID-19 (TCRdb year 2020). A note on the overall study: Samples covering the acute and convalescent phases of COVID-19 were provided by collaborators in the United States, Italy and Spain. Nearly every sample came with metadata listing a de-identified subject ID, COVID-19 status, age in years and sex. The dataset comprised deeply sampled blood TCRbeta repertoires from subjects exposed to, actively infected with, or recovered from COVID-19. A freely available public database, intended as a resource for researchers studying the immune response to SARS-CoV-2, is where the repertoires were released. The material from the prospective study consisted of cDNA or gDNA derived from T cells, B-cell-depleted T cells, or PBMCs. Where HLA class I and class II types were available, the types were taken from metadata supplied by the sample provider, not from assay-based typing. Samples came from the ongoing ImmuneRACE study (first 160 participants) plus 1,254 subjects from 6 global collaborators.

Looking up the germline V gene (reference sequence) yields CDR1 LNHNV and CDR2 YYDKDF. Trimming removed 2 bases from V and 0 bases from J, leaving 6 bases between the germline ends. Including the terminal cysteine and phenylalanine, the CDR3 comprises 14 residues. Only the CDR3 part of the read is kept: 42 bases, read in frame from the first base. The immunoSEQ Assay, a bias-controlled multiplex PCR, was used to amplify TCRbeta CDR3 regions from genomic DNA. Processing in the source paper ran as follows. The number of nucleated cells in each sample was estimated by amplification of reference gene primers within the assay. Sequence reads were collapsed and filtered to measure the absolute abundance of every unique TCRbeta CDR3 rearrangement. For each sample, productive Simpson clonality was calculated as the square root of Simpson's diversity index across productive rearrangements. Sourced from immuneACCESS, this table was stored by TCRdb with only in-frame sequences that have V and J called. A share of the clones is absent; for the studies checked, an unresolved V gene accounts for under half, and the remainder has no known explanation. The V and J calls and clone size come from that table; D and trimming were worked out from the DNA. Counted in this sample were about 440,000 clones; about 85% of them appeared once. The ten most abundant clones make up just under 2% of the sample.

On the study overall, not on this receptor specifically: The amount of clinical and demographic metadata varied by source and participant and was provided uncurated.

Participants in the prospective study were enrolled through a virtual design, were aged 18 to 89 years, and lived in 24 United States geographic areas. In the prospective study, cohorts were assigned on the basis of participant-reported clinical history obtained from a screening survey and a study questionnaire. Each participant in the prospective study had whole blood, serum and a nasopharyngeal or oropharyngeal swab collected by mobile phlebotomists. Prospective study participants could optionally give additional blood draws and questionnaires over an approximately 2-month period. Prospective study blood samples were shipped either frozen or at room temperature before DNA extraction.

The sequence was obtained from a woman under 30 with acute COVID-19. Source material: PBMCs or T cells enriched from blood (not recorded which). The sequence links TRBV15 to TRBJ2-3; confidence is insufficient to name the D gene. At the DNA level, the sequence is TGTGCCACCAGCAGAATGACTAGCACAGATACGCAGTATTTT. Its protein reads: CATSRMTSTDTQYF.